Listed below are T cell receptor beta chains from one sample, sequenced in a study of regulatory T cells in long-lasting Graves disease. TCRdb called the multiplex PCR reads again in MiXCR, with one record for every CDR3 protein. The top ten clones hold 10% of a sample with around 500,000 distinct CDR3 sequences, about 13% of them seen once. The same specimen was also included in a second study, on T cells in Graves' hyperthyroidism and ophthalmopathy.

The input for sequencing was peripheral blood mononuclear cells (PBMCs), taken at new diagnosis, from a patient treated with antithyroid drugs. These receptors originate from a man between 25 and 39 years old with Graves disease. Both conserved end residues are trimmed from each CDR3.

V: TRBV7-7; CDR3: ASSLGRGQGPYNEQF
V: TRBV7-3; CDR3: ASSFPGGSQY
V: TRBV3-1; CDR3: ASSHTGTSSSYEQY
V: TRBV11-2; CDR3: ASSFLSNLTGGVGGYT
V: TRBV30; CDR3: AWTQGSSYNSPLH
V: TRBV27; CDR3: ASRGAGVKTQY
V: TRBV27; CDR3: ASSSSTGNYEQY
V: TRBV6-1; CDR3: ASTRPTGELF
V: TRBV6-1; CDR3: ASSEEGAPAKNIQY
V: TRBV12-3/TRBV12-4; CDR3: ASSLYGTTTYEQY
V: TRBV27; CDR3: ASSSRTGGYQETQY
V: TRBV19; CDR3: ASTSGTSGGYEQY
V: TRBV27; CDR3: ASSLNSVDGTQY
V: TRBV6-1; CDR3: ASSDGTAYEQY
V: TRBV12-3/TRBV12-4; CDR3: ASSPPGHAGNIQY
V: TRBV28; CDR3: ASSPPSQPQH
V: TRBV5-1; CDR3: ASSLGGTSGRPSYEQY
V: TRBV6-1; CDR3: ASSFFGSGSTDTQY
V: TRBV12-3/TRBV12-4; CDR3: ASSLQGPLTYGYT
V: TRBV29-1; CDR3: SADGESSYNEQF
V: TRBV9; CDR3: ASSEPDRATSVYGETQY
V: TRBV3-1; CDR3: ASSHGREVGDTQY
V: TRBV18; CDR3: ASSPRDSMNTEAF
V: TRBV6-5; CDR3: ASSYSVRGLVNQPQH
V: TRBV10-3; CDR3: AISLGTPQETQY
V: TRBV24-1; CDR3: ATSSPYTGELF
V: TRBV9; CDR3: ASSVGARSTDTQY
V: TRBV18; CDR3: ASSPGGANVLT
V: TRBV18; CDR3: ASSRGTSGRIFGETQY
V: TRBV3-1; CDR3: ASSQDPGSGNTIY
V: TRBV6-2/TRBV6-3; CDR3: ASTVGRAKNIQY
V: TRBV11-2; CDR3: ASSLGEASYEQY
V: TRBV19; CDR3: ASSISNRGAGELF
V: TRBV5-1; CDR3: ASSLASGIVFEQF
V: TRBV6-5; CDR3: ASSYSGEAREQY
V: TRBV12-3/TRBV12-4; CDR3: ASSSSRDRFGYT
V: TRBV12-3/TRBV12-4; CDR3: ASSLEGESPLH
V: TRBV12-3/TRBV12-4; CDR3: ASSLNLGEGTDTQY
V: TRBV6-1; CDR3: ASSQRDRGRGELF
V: TRBV15; CDR3: ATSRDGTLFPDTQY
V: TRBV19; CDR3: ASTRDSQETQY
V: TRBV24-1; CDR3: ATSDGGSVNTGELF
V: TRBV11-2; CDR3: ASSLLLINAGELF
V: TRBV30; CDR3: AWRSVGHLNTEAF
V: TRBV14; CDR3: ASSQFSTYNEQF
V: TRBV30; CDR3: AWSVGLASYEQY
V: TRBV7-7; CDR3: ASSLLGGEGTGELF
V: TRBV2; CDR3: ASSGQGWNYGYT